This T cell receptor (beta chain) appears in the sequencing data of a study of cytomegalovirus exposure and HLA in healthy donors. Study conclusions and caveats: The study found most TCR sequences rare, yet found some public TCRs in many donors. Common viral pathogens seemed to be connected with several of the most significant clusters, according to a later analysis. Most CMV-associated TCR beta chains appeared HLA-restricted in a later analysis. TRBV6-2, TRBV6-3 and some other V segments were excluded as indistinguishable.

It was with 60 Vbeta and 13 Jbeta primers that the PCR ran. Clones were read by immunoSEQ multiplex PCR, and TCRdb kept only the in-frame ones, dropping some. The sample lists more than 150,000 clones, more than 75% occurring once. In the case of this clone: Its target is not known.

CDR3 length equals 16 residues. Germline CDR1 LNHDA, CDR2 SQIVND (reference sequence). Trimming cost V 9 bases and J 2 bases, with 22 bases left between them. Sequenced: PBMCs. The clonotype originates from a man aged 35-49 years in good health and CMV-seronegative. V is TRBV19 and J is TRBJ1-1, with TRBD1 as a possible D gene (6 bases). CDR3 coding DNA: TGTGCCAGCTACAAACCCTCCGGGACATCAAACACTGAAGCTTTCTTT. Protein: CASYKPSGTSNTEAFF.